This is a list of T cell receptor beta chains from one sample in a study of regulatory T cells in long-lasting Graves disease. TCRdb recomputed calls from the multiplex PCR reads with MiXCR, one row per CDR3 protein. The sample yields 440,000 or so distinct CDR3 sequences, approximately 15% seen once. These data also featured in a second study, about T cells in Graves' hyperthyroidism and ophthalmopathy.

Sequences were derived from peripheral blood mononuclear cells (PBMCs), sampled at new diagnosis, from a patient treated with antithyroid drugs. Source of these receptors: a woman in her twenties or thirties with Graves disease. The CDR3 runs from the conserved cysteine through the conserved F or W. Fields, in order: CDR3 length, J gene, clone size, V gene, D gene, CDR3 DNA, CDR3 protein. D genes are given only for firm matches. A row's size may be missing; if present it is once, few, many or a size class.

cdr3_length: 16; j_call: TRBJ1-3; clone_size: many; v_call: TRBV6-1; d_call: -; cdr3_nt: TGTGCCAGCGATAAACAACGGCCGACCTCTGGAAACACCATATATTTT; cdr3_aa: CASDKQRPTSGNTIYF
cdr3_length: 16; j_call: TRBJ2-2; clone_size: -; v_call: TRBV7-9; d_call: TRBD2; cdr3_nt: TGTGCCAGCAGCTTAGAGGCGGGAGTTTTCACCGGGGAGCTGTTTTTT; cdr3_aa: CASSLEAGVFTGELFF
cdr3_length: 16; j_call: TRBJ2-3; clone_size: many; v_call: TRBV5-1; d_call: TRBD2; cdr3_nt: TGCGCCAGCAGCTTGGAGGGCGGGAGACGCACAGATACGCAGTATTTT; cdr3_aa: CASSLEGGRRTDTQYF
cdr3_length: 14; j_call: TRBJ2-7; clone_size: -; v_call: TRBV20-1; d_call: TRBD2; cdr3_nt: TGCAGTGCTACCACTAGCGGGAGGACGCGCGAGCAGTACTTC; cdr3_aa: CSATTSGRTREQYF
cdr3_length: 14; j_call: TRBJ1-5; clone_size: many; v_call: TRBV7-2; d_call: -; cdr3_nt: TGTGCCAGCAGCTTTGACACAAACAATCAGCCCCAGCATTTT; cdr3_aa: CASSFDTNNQPQHF
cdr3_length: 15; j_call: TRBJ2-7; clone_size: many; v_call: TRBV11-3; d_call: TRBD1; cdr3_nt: TGTGCCAGCAGCTTTGGAACAGGGGTAGTCAACGAGCAGTACTTC; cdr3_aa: CASSFGTGVVNEQYF
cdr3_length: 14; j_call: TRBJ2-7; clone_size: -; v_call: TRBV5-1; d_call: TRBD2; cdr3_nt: TGCGCCAGCAGCTTGGCGGGAGGGCCAACCGAGCAGTACTTC; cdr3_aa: CASSLAGGPTEQYF
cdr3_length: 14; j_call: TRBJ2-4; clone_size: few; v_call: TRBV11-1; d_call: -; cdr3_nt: TGTGCCAGCAGCTCAACGTCGGGTGTGGACATTCAGTACTTC; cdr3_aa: CASSSTSGVDIQYF
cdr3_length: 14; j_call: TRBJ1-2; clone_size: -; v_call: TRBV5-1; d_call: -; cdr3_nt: TGCGCCAGCAGCTTGGCCCTCAGGGACTATGGCTACACCTTC; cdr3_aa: CASSLALRDYGYTF
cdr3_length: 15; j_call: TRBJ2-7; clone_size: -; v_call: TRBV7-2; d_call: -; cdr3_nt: TGTGCCAGCAGCCCCCGGTTGGACAGAAATTACGAGCAGTACTTC; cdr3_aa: CASSPRLDRNYEQYF
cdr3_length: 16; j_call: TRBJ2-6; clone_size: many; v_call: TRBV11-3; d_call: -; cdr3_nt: TGTGCCAGCAGCCCCCCTGGTGTGTCTGGGGCCAACGTCCTGACTTTC; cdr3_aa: CASSPPGVSGANVLTF
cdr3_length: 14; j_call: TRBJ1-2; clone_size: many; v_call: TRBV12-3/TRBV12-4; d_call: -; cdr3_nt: TGTGCCAGCAGTCCTTACAGGGCTTTCGATGGCTACACCTTC; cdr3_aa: CASSPYRAFDGYTF
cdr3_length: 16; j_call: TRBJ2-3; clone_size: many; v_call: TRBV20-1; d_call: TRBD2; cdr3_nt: TGCAGTGCTAGAACACCGGGACTAGCGGGCACAGATACGCAGTATTTT; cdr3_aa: CSARTPGLAGTDTQYF
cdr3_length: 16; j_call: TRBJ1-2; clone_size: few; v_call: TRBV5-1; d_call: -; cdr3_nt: TGCGCCAGCAGCTTGGGGGCCAGCCGGGGTCTCTATGGCTACACCTTC; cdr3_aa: CASSLGASRGLYGYTF
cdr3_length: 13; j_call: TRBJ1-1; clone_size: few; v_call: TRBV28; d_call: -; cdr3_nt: TGTGCCAGCAGTTTATCTTGGGGTCTTAAAGCTTTCTTT; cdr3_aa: CASSLSWGLKAFF
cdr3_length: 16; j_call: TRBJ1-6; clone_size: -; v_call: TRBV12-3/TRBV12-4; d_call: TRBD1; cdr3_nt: TGTGCCAGCAGTTCCGGGACAGGCCTTGGAGATTCACCCCTCCACTTT; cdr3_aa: CASSSGTGLGDSPLHF
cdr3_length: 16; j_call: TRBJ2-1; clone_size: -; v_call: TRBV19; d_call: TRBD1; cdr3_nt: TGTGCCAGTAGTATAGTTTCGGGACAGGGGGCCTCCGAGCAGTTCTTC; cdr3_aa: CASSIVSGQGASEQFF
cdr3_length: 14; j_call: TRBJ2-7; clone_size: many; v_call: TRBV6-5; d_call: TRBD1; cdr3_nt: TGTGCCAGCAGTTTCCAGGGGGCTTCCTACGAGCAGTACTTC; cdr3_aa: CASSFQGASYEQYF
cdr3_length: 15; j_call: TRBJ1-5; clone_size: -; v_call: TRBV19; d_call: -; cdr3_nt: TGTGCCAGTAGTCCTCCCGGAGCCTTGAATCAGCCCCAGCATTTT; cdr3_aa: CASSPPGALNQPQHF
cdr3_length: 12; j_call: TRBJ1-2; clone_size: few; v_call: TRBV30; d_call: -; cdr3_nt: TGTGCCTGGAGTGTCGGGGGGTTTGGCTACACCTTC; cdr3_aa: CAWSVGGFGYTF
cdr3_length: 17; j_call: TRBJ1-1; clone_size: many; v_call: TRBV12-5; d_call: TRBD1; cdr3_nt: TGTGCTAGTGGACACCCCTCAACAGGGGGCTGGTCCACTGAAGCTTTCTTT; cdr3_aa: CASGHPSTGGWSTEAFF
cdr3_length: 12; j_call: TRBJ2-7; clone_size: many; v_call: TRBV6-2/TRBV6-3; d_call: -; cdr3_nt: TGTGCCAGCAGCCAGGGCCTCTACGAGCAGTACTTC; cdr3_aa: CASSQGLYEQYF
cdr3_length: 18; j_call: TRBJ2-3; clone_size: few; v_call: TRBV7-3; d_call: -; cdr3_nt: TGTGCCAGCAGCTTAATAGCCCAGGCTGGGATTAGCACAGATACGCGGTATTTT; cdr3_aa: CASSLIAQAGISTDTRYF
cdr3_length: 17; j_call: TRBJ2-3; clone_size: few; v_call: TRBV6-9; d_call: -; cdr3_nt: TGTGCCAGCAGTTGGGCTCCTAGGACCCCTAGCACAGATACGCAGTATTTT; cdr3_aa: CASSWAPRTPSTDTQYF
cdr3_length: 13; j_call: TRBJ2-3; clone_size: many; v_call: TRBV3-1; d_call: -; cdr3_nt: TGTGCCAGCAGCCAGGCTAGCCCAGATACGCAGTATTTT; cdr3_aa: CASSQASPDTQYF
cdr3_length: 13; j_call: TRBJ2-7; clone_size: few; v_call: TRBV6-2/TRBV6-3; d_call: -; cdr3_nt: TGTGCCAGCGACGAAACAGGGCCCTACGAGCAGTACTTC; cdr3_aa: CASDETGPYEQYF
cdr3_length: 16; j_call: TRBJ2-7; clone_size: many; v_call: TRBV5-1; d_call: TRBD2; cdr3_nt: TGCGCCAGCAGCGCGGGACTAGCGGGCCCCTCCTACGAGCAGTACTTC; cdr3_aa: CASSAGLAGPSYEQYF
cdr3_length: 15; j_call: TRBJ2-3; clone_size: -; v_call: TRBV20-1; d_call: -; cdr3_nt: TGCAGTGCTAGTGGGGGGTTGGAGAGCACAGATACGCAGTATTTT; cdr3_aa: CSASGGLESTDTQYF
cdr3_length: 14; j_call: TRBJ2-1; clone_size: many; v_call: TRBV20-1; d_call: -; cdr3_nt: TGCAGTGCTAGAGCCCATCTGAAGTACAATGAGCAGTTCTTC; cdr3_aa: CSARAHLKYNEQFF